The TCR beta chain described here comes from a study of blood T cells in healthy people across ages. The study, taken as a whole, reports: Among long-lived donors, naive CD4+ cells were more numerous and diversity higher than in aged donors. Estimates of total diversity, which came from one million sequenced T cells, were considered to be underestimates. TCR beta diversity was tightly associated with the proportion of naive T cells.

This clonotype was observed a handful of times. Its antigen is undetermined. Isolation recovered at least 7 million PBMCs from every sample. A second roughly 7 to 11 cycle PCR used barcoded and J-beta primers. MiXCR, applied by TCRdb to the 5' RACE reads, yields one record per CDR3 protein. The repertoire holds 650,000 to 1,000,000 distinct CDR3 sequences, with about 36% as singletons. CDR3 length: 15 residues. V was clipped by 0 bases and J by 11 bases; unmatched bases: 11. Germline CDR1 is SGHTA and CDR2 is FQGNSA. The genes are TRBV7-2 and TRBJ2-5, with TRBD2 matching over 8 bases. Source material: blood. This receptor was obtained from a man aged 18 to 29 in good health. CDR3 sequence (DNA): TGTGCCAGCAGCTTAGCTAGCGGGGAAATCAATGAGCAGTACTTC. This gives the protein CASSLASGEINEQYF. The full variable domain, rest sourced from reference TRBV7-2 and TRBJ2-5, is GAGVSQSPSNKVTEKGKDVELRCDPISGHTALYWYRQSLGQGLEFLIYFQGNSAPDKSGLPSDRFSAERTGGSVSTLTIQRTQQEDSAVYLCASSLASGEINEQYFGPGTRLLVL.